This T cell receptor beta chain originates from a study of CD8+ T cells in alopecia areata. On the study more broadly: The investigators scored severity in treated patients by the percentage of affected scalp area.

V gave up 0 bases and J gave up 5 bases, with 6 bases separating them. The length of the CDR3 is 13 residues. Germline V gene data show CDR1 as ENHRY and CDR2 as SYGVKD. cDNA serving as the sequencing template came from extracted, reverse transcribed RNA. Only in-frame clones appear in the TCRdb table, and some are missing; sequencing was by immunoSEQ multiplex PCR. The data hold some 240,000 clones, with more than 45% observed a single time. Treatment specified: oral pan-JAK inhibitor, 5-10 mg twice daily. Collected material from alopecia areata patients comprised lesional scalp punch biopsies and peripheral blood.

Sequencing used CD4+ T cells sorted from blood, obtained at week 4, from a patient treated with tofacitinib. This clonotype was sampled from a human donor with alopecia areata. The V call is TRBV10-3, the J call TRBJ2-3; D is uncertain. The CDR3 is CAISESLIDTQYF. CDR3 nucleotides: TGTGCCATCAGTGAGTCGTTGATAGATACGCAGTATTTT.